The 27 T cell receptor beta chains below come from one sample, sequenced in a study of cytomegalovirus exposure and HLA in healthy donors. Use of 60 Vbeta and 13 Jbeta primers characterized the PCR. The data were produced by immunoSEQ multiplex PCR, yet TCRdb's version contains in-frame clones alone and is incomplete. The sample lists 75,000 to 90,000 clones, 78% seen once, with roughly 6% in the top ten. Sequencing used PBMCs. These receptors were collected from a male donor in good health and CMV-seropositive.

This chain uses TRBV7-2 with TRBJ1-4; no clear D gene. The V gene's germline CDR1 is SGHTA and CDR2 FQGNSA. This CDR3 region has 13 residues. V lost 1 base, J lost 7 bases, and 7 bases lay in between. CDR3 residues: CASSLDPVEKLFF. The CDR3, as DNA: TGTGCCAGCAGCTTAGATCCAGTTGAAAAACTGTTTTTT. The full variable domain, completed using reference TRBV7-2 and TRBJ1-4, is GAGVSQSPSNKVTEKGKDVELRCDPISGHTALYWYRQSLGQGLEFLIYFQGNSAPDKSGLPSDRFSAERTGGSVSTLTIQRTQQEDSAVYLCASSLDPVEKLFFGSGTQLSVL.

Concerning this clone: At the DNA level, this CDR3 is encoded by other sequences in the same sample as well. This chain uses TRBV28 with TRBJ2-7; 9 bases are shared with TRBD1. The germline V gene has CDR1 MDHEN and CDR2 SYDVKM. The CDR3 has 14 amino acids. With 6 bases clipped from V and 0 bases from J, the junction kept 3 bases outside the gene matches. CDR3 nucleotides: TGTGCCAGCAGCCCGGGACAGGGCTCCTACGAGCAGTACTTC. Residues: CASSPGQGSYEQYF.

V gene TRBV7-9 combines with J gene TRBJ2-2; the match to TRBD1 covers 9 bases. The germline V gene has CDR1 SEHNR and CDR2 FQNEAQ (reference sequence). CDR3 length equals 15 residues. V shed 5 bases, J shed 3 bases, and the junction held 4 bases outside the gene matches. The CDR3 DNA follows: TGTGCCAGCAGCCTGGGACAGGGAGACACCGGGGAGCTGTTTTTT. Protein product: CASSLGQGDTGELFF.

The gene calls are TRBV30 and TRBJ1-1; no clear D gene. Germline CDR1 is GTSNPN and CDR2 is SVGIG (reference sequence). V gave up 2 bases and J gave up 9 bases, with 13 bases separating them. CDR3 length: 12 residues. The CDR3 reads CAWSWGGSKAFF. In DNA, the CDR3 is TGTGCCTGGAGTTGGGGAGGGTCGAAAGCTTTCTTT.

V and J are TRBV6-5 and TRBJ1-6, with D perhaps TRBD1 (5 bases). V was shortened by 4 bases and J by 13 bases, with 11 bases between the two germline ends. Germline lookup yields CDR1 MNHEY and CDR2 SVGAGI. This CDR3 has 12 amino acids. The CDR3 nucleotides are TGTGCCAGCAGTTTACCGGGACTTCCCCTCCACTTT. It is translated as CASSLPGLPLHF.

V usage is TRBV4-1 and J usage is TRBJ2-7; weak D call: TRBD1 (7 bases). Trimming shortened V by 3 bases and J by 5 bases, and 14 bases separated the two germline ends. CDR3 length: 14 amino acids. Germline loops: CDR1 MGHRA, CDR2 YSYEKL. This CDR3 is CASSQVSGGNEQYF. Written as DNA, the CDR3 is TGCGCCAGCAGCCAGGTGTCAGGGGGGAACGAGCAGTACTTC.

This chain links TRBV4-3 with TRBJ2-3; weak D call: TRBD2 (5 bases). The germline V gene has CDR1 LGHNA and CDR2 YSLEER. CDR3 length equals 16 residues. V was shortened by 2 bases and J by 4 bases, with 16 bases between the two germline ends. The CDR3 loop is CASSQTVLAGADTQYF. The CDR3 nucleotides are TGCGCCAGCAGCCAAACAGTTCTAGCTGGGGCAGATACGCAGTATTTT.

This rearrangement joins TRBV30 to TRBJ2-5; 9 bases match TRBD1. V lost 0 bases and J lost 5; bases outside the gene matches: 4. Germline lookup yields CDR1 GTSNPN and CDR2 SVGIG (reference sequence). This CDR3 has 14 residues. The CDR3 here is CAWSVTGGRETQYF. In nucleotides, the CDR3 is TGTGCCTGGAGTGTAACAGGGGGCCGGGAGACCCAGTACTTC.

This rearrangement joins TRBV30 to TRBJ1-5; D may be TRBD1 (5 bases). V lost 7 bases, J lost 3 bases, and 13 bases lay in between. Germline V lookup: CDR1 GTSNPN, CDR2 SVGIG (reference sequence). This CDR3 spans 13 amino acids. CDR3 sequence reads: CALSGGPNQPQHF. The DNA of the CDR3 is TGTGCCTTATCGGGGGGACCCAATCAGCCCCAGCATTTT. Full variable domain (outside the CDR3, taken from reference TRBV30 and TRBJ1-5): SQTIHQWPATLVQPVGSPLSLECTVEGTSNPNLYWYRQAAGRGLQLLFYSVGIGQISSEVPQNLSASRPQDRQFILSSKKLLLSDSGFYLCALSGGPNQPQHFGDGTRLSIL.

Only one count was recorded for this clone. This chain connects TRBV15 to TRBJ1-5; D uncertain. CDR1 is LNHNV, CDR2 YYDKDF, per germline (reference sequence). The CDR3 covers 13 residues. V was shortened by 4 bases and J by 6 bases, with 10 bases between the two germline ends. The CDR3: CATSNGILQPQHF. In DNA form, the CDR3 reads TGTGCCACCAGCAACGGGATTCTTCAGCCCCAGCATTTT.

This sequence joins TRBV9 and TRBJ2-3; 10 positions agree with TRBD2. With 4 bases clipped from V and 0 bases from J, the junction kept 5 bases outside the gene matches. This CDR3 is 16 amino acids long. Germline CDR1 is SGDLS and CDR2 is YYNGEE. CDR3 sequence (DNA): TGTGCCAGCAGCCCCGGGACTAGCGAAAGCACAGATACGCAGTATTTT. It is translated as CASSPGTSESTDTQYF.

The chain has TRBV14 and TRBJ1-1, with D possibly matching TRBD1 (5 bases). The CDR3 consists of 13 residues. With 2 bases removed from V and 5 bases from J, the gap between germline ends came to 9 bases. Germline V lookup: CDR1 SGHDN, CDR2 FVKESK. As DNA, the CDR3 is TGTGCCAGCAGCCAATGGGGGGGGACTGAAGCTTTCTTT. It translates to CASSQWGGTEAFF.

This chain uses TRBV2 with TRBJ2-7; D perhaps matches TRBD2 (5 bases). V was clipped by 7 bases and J by 2 bases, with 12 bases between them. The CDR3 has 13 amino acids. Per germline, CDR1 SNHLY and CDR2 FYNNEI. The CDR3 region is CASTPGKPYEQYF. The CDR3 DNA is TGTGCCAGCACCCCGGGGAAACCCTACGAGCAGTACTTC. Using reference TRBV2 and TRBJ2-7 for the parts outside the CDR3, the full variable domain is EPEVTQTPSHQVTQMGQEVILRCVPISNHLYFYWYRQILGQKVEFLVSFYNNEISEKSEIFDDQFSVERPDGSNFTLKIRSTKLEDSAMYFCASTPGKPYEQYFGPGTRLTVT.

This chain joins TRBV14 and TRBJ2-2, with TRBD1 as a possible D gene (8 bases). CDR1 SGHDN and CDR2 FVKESK come from the germline V gene. Trimming removed 5 bases at V and 4 bases at J, with 29 bases between. The CDR3 has 20 amino acids. The CDR3 nucleotides are TGTGCCAGCAGCATAAGTACGGGGGGACAGGCGATACTTTTCACCGGGGAGCTGTTTTTT. Protein product: CASSISTGGQAILFTGELFF.

This clone appeared a few times. This chain uses TRBV18 with TRBJ1-1; no clear D gene. The V and J ends lost 4 bases and 1 base respectively, with 4 bases between them. CDR1 KGHSH and CDR2 LQKENI come from the germline V gene. CDR3 size: 12 residues. CDR3 nucleotides: TGTGCCAGCTCACTCCAGAACACTGAAGCTTTCTTT. Translation gives CASSLQNTEAFF. Together with reference TRBV18 and TRBJ1-1, the CDR3 gives the full variable domain: NAGVMQNPRHLVRRRGQEARLRCSPMKGHSHVYWYRQLPEEGLKFMVYLQKENIIDESGMPKERFSAEFPKEGPSILRIQQVVRGDSAAYFCASSLQNTEAFFGQGTRLTVV.

The V and J genes are TRBV6-4 and TRBJ2-2; D remains ambiguous. In germline, CDR1 is MRHNA, CDR2 SNTAGT. V lost 3 bases and J 1 base, leaving 9 bases between the germline ends. This CDR3 spans 15 amino acids. The CDR3 loop is CASSEAAGNTGELFF. CDR3 bases: TGTGCCAGCAGTGAAGCAGCAGGGAACACCGGGGAGCTGTTTTTT.

The chain joins TRBV28 to TRBJ1-1; D perhaps matches TRBD1 (6 bases). CDR3 length: 11 residues. Germline CDR1 is MDHEN and CDR2 is SYDVKM. The germline V and J ends were trimmed by 8 bases and 10 bases, with 14 bases remaining between them. The CDR3 here is CASGQPRGAFF. DNA for the CDR3: TGTGCCAGCGGACAGCCACGCGGAGCTTTCTTT. Full variable domain (rest looked up from reference TRBV28 and TRBJ1-1): DVKVTQSSRYLVKRTGEKVFLECVQDMDHENMFWYRQDPGLGLRLIYFSYDVKMKEKGDIPEGYSVSREKKERFSLILESASTNQTSMYLCASGQPRGAFFGQGTRLTVV.

The chain uses TRBV6-5 and TRBJ1-2, with 7 bases lining up with TRBD1. The length of the CDR3 is 14 residues. The V gene's germline CDR1 is MNHEY and CDR2 SVGAGI. J was trimmed by 5 bases and V by 5 bases; bases with no gene match: 8. The CDR3 region is CASSGRDSVYGYTF. The CDR3 DNA reads TGTGCCAGCAGTGGCCGGGACAGCGTATATGGCTACACCTTC.

This chain connects TRBV4-1 to TRBJ2-1, with D tentatively TRBD2 (5 bases). V gave up 0 bases and J gave up 5 bases, with 8 bases separating them. Germline V lookup: CDR1 MGHRA, CDR2 YSYEKL. The CDR3 consists of 14 residues. The CDR3 DNA reads TGCGCCAGCAGCCAAGAGGGGAGAAACAATGAGCAGTTCTTC. This gives the protein CASSQEGRNNEQFF.

This clone appeared a single time. The rearrangement uses TRBV9 and TRBJ2-3, with D possibly matching TRBD2 (5 bases). The CDR3 extends over 14 amino acids. Germline V gene sequence: CDR1 SGDLS, CDR2 YYNGEE. The V end was cut by 3 bases, the J end by 2 bases, with 10 bases between. CDR3 protein: CASSAGGSTDTQYF. The CDR3 DNA follows: TGTGCCAGCAGCGCTGGAGGTTCCACAGATACGCAGTATTTT.

The V call is TRBV27, the J call TRBJ2-3; the match to TRBD1 covers 9 bases. This CDR3 contains 15 residues. CDR1 and CDR2 (germline): MNHEY, SMNVEV (reference sequence). V lost 2 bases, J lost 1 base, and 1 base stayed unmatched. As DNA, the CDR3 is TGTGCCAGCAGTTTACGGGACAGGGGCACAGATACGCAGTATTTT. As protein: CASSLRDRGTDTQYF.

Only one count was recorded for this clone. The rearrangement links TRBV29-1 to TRBJ2-5, with a weak D call TRBD1 (6 bases). V shed 8 bases and J shed 5 bases, with 15 bases lying between them. Germline CDR1 is SQVTM and CDR2 is ANQGSEA. The CDR3 extends over 12 amino acids. CDR3 residues: CSCQGSYETQYF. The CDR3 DNA follows: TGCAGCTGTCAGGGGAGTTACGAGACCCAGTACTTC.

The V gene is TRBV11-2, the J gene TRBJ2-7, with no clear D. Germline CDR1 reads SGHAT; CDR2 reads FQNNGV. V was pared by 5 bases and J by 3 bases, with 11 bases between. This CDR3 has 13 amino acids. CDR3 sequence (DNA): TGTGCCAGCAGCCCAGCCCAGGACTACGAGCAGTACTTC. The encoded protein is CASSPAQDYEQYF.

This clone occurred once. V is TRBV5-5 and J is TRBJ1-2; D gene unclear. The CDR3 loop spans 12 amino acids. Per germline, CDR1 SGHKS and CDR2 YYEKEE (reference sequence). V was clipped by 1 base and J by 8 bases, with 9 bases between them. CDR3 nucleotides: TGTGCCAGCAGCTTGTCAGAATGGGGCTACACCTTC. Translated, it gives CASSLSEWGYTF.

CDR3 amino acids: CASGETGTINTGELFF. The CDR3 region has the DNA TGTGCTAGTGGGGAGACCGGGACAATCAACACCGGGGAGCTGTTTTTT. V is TRBV12-5 and J is TRBJ2-2; D is possibly TRBD1 (6 bases). The germline V and J ends were trimmed by 6 bases and 2 bases, with 16 bases remaining between them. Germline-derived CDR1 and CDR2 are LGHNT and FRNRAP. This CDR3 is built from 16 residues.

V gene TRBV4-1 combines with J gene TRBJ2-5, with 9 bases that match TRBD2. The CDR3 totals 15 residues. Germline V gene data show CDR1 as MGHRA and CDR2 as YSYEKL. Unmatched junction bases numbered 5, after V lost 4 bases and J lost 2 bases. CDR3 loop: CASSPPSGEQETQYF. CDR3 in DNA: TGCGCCAGCAGCCCACCTAGCGGGGAACAAGAGACCCAGTACTTC.

The chain uses TRBV19 and TRBJ2-2, with 7 positions matching TRBD1. J gave up 13 bases and V 6 bases, and 11 bases lay outside the gene matches. CDR1 is LNHDA and CDR2 is SQIVND in the germline V gene (reference sequence). The CDR3 covers 13 residues. As DNA, the CDR3 is TGTGCCAGTAGCCTGACTCGGGACAGCAGGCTGTTTTTT. Its translation: CASSLTRDSRLFF.